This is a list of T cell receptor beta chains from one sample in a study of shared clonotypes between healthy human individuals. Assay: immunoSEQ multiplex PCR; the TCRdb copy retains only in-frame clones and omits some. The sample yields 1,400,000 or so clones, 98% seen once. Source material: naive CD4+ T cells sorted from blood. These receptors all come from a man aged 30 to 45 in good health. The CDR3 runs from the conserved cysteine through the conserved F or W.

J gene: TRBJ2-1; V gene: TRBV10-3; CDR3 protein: CAISEPTSTDYNEQFF
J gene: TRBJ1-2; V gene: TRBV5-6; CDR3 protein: CASSPVRGLNYGYTF
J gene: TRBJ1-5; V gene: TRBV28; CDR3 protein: CASSSGSPRNF
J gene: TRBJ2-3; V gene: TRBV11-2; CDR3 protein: CASSFTSGSSTDTQYF
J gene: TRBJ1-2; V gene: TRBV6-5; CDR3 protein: CASSYDGQGRGYTF
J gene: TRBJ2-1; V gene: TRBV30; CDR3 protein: CAWRFEGGRTAYNEQFF
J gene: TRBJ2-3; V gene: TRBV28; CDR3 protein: CASSTQVPSYDTQYF
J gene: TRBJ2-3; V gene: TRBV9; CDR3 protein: CASSVMGGRPTDTQYF
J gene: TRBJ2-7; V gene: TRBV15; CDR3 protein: CATSRVPGYEQYF
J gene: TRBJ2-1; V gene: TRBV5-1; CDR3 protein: CASSLAGVRVINEQFF
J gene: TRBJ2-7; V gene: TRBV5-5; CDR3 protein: CASRGGTGPEQYF
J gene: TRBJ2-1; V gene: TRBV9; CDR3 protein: CASSVEGLAEQFF
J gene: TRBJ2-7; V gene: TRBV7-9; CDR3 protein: CASSLVTKGVERGPYEQYF
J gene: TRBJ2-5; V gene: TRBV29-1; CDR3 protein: CSVMEPQETQYF
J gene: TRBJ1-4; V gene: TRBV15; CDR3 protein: CATTDSGGANEKLFF
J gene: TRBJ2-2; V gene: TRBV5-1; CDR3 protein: CASSLRDFSGANTGELFF
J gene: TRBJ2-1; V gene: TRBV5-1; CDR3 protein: CASSWDRDEQFF
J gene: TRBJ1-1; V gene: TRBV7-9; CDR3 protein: CASSTLPPGFGEAFF
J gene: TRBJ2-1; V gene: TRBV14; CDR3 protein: CASSQVGLVTSNEQFF
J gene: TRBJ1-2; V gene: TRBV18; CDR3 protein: CASSPEVSYYTF
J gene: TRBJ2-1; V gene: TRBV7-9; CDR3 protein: CASSAGNPGEQFF
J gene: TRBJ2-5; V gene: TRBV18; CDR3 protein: CASSPQRLDSKETQYF
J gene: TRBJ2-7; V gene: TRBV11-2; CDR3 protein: CASSLLTGSGSYEQYF
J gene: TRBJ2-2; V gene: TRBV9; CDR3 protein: CASNEGNTGELFF
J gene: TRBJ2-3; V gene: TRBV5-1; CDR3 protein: CASSLGTSGASTDTQYF
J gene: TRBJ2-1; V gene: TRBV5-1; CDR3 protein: CASSLRTSGALEQFF
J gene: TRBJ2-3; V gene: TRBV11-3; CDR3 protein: CASSLVPDTQYF
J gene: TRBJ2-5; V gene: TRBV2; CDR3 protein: CACRDRGETQYF
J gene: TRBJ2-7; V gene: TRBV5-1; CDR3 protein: CASSLRGPGEQYF
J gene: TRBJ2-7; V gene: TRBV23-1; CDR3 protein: CASSQETAEGASGRRSEQYF
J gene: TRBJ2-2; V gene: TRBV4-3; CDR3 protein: CASSQVLVSKENTGELFF
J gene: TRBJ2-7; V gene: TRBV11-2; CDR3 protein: CASSPDISYEQYF
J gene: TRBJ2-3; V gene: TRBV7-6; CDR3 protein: CASSPHTDTQYF
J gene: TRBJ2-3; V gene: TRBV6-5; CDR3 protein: CASRGQGKDTQYF
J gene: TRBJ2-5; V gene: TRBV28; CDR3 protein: CASSTVGTQETQYF
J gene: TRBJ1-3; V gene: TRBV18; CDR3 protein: CASSPRDFSGNTIYF